The 10 T cell receptor beta chains presented below share a single source sample, sequenced in a study of STAT5B mutations in CD4+ large granular lymphocyte leukemia. TCRdb's table, derived via immunoSEQ multiplex PCR, lists solely in-frame clones and lacks some. The sample comprises 4,500 to 5,000 clones, just under 80% of which are singletons, and approximately 8.4% rests with the top ten. The sample was PBMCs. Source of these receptors: a man aged 65-85 years with CD4+ T-cell large granular lymphocyte leukemia.

The chain is built from TRBV5-1 and TRBJ2-1; 8 nucleotides align to TRBD1. The CDR3 extends over 15 amino acids. The ends lost 4 bases at V and 0 bases at J; junction bases unmatched: 3. In germline, CDR1 is SGHRS, CDR2 YFSETQ. The CDR3 DNA reads TGCGCCAGCAGCATTACAGGGGGCTCCTACAATGAGCAGTTCTTC. Protein sequence: CASSITGGSYNEQFF. Filled out from reference TRBV5-1 and TRBJ2-1, the complete variable domain reads KAGVTQTPRYLIKTRGQQVTLSCSPISGHRSVSWYQQTPGQGLQFLFEYFSETQRNKGNFPGRFSGRQFSNSRSEMNVSTLELGDSALYLCASSITGGSYNEQFFGPGTRLTVL.

The chain has TRBV21-1 and TRBJ2-7; TRBD2, the table's D call, lacks a check against the DNA. TRBV21-1 counts as a pseudogene. This CDR3 contains 14 residues. This CDR3 reads CASSNPRSSYEQYV. The CDR3 DNA reads as TGTGCCAGCAGCAATCCGCGGAGCTCCTACGAGCAGTACGTC.

J is TRBJ2-5 and V is TRBV4-2, with D perhaps being TRBD1 or TRBD2 (7 bases each). V was clipped by 0 bases and J by 3 bases, with 17 bases between them. Per germline, CDR1 LGHNA and CDR2 YNFKEQ. CDR3 length: 17 amino acids. CDR3 DNA sequence: TGTGCCAGCAGCCAAGATGGGGGTCAGGGGGGGGAAGAGACCCAGTACTTC. Translated, it gives CASSQDGGQGGEETQYF.

The J gene is TRBJ2-7, the V gene TRBV28; TRBD2 agrees at 7 bases. This CDR3 contains 14 residues. Trimming cost V 7 bases and J 0 bases; bases outside gene matches: 6. Germline V gives CDR1 MDHEN, CDR2 SYDVKM. CDR3 sequence: CASNLGGSSYEQYF. The CDR3 DNA follows: TGTGCCAGCAACTTAGGCGGGAGCTCCTACGAGCAGTACTTC.

This clone was counted between two and nine times. The chain joins TRBV2 to TRBJ1-1, with TRBD1 matching 7 bases. Losses at the gene ends were 3 bases for V and 1 base for J; bases not matched to a gene: 2. CDR3 length equals 14 residues. The V gene's germline CDR1 is SNHLY and CDR2 FYNNEI. CDR3 region: CASSEGQSNTEAFF. CDR3 in DNA: TGTGCCAGCAGTGAGGGACAGTCGAACACTGAAGCTTTCTTT.

CDR3 DNA: TGTGCCTGGAGTGCAGGGGGCGGGCAGCCCCAGCATTTT. It is translated as CAWSAGGGQPQHF. The gene calls are TRBV30 and TRBJ1-5, with 8 bases fitting TRBD1. Germline CDR1 and CDR2: GTSNPN and SVGIG (reference sequence). The CDR3 runs 13 residues. The trim removed 1 base at V and 7 bases at J, leaving 3 bases unmatched.

V gene TRBV21-1 combines with J gene TRBJ1-1. TRBV21-1 is recorded as a pseudogene. This CDR3 is built from 15 residues. The CDR3 coding sequence is TGTGCCAGCAGCAAAGCGCGGGGGAAAAGGGCTGAAGCTTTCTTT. The encoded protein is CASSKARGKRAEAFF.

This clone was detected only a few times. This rearrangement joins TRBV5-4 to TRBJ1-5; no clear D. Looked up from germline, CDR1 is SGHNT and CDR2 is YYREEE (reference sequence). The CDR3 has 14 amino acids. V dropped 0 bases and J dropped 4 bases, with 8 bases sitting between them. Written as DNA, the CDR3 is TGTGCCAGCAGCTTGGACAGAGCGAATCAGCCCCAGCATTTT. Amino acid sequence: CASSLDRANQPQHF.

This rearrangement joins TRBV5-4 to TRBJ2-1; D possibly matches TRBD1 or TRBD2 (5 bases each). The CDR3 covers 15 residues. The V and J ends lost 0 bases and 7 bases respectively, with 14 bases between them. The germline V gene has CDR1 SGHNT and CDR2 YYREEE (reference sequence). The CDR3 protein is CASSLGNRGGNEQFF. The CDR3 DNA is TGTGCCAGCAGCTTGGGGAACCGGGGCGGAAATGAGCAGTTCTTC.

The chain joins TRBV10-2 to TRBJ2-2; weak D call: TRBD2 (5 bases). This CDR3 is built from 12 residues. The germline V and J ends were trimmed by 8 bases and 6 bases, with 10 bases remaining between them. Germline V gene data show CDR1 as WSHSY and CDR2 as SAAADI. This chain's CDR3 is CASGTRAGELFF. The CDR3 region has the DNA TGCGCCAGCGGTACTAGAGCCGGGGAGCTGTTTTTT.